One and the same sample provided the 10 T cell receptor beta chains below, sequenced in a study of cytomegalovirus exposure and HLA in healthy donors. Primers: 60 Vbeta forward and 13 Jbeta reverse. Clones were read by immunoSEQ multiplex PCR, and TCRdb kept only the in-frame ones, dropping some. Among around 67,000 clones, approximately 92% were seen once, and the ten largest hold 9% to 13%. Sequencing was performed on PBMCs. The receptors stem from a woman aged 25 to 39 in good health and CMV-seropositive.

This chain joins TRBV7-6 and TRBJ1-6, with unresolved D. The germline V and J ends were trimmed by 6 bases and 9 bases, with 18 bases remaining between them. The CDR3 sequence is 15 residues long. Germline V gene sequence: CDR1 SGHVS, CDR2 FNYEAQ. The CDR3 protein is CASSTSGRGRSPLHF. Here the CDR3 DNA reads TGTGCCAGCAGTACATCGGGCCGGGGTCGTTCACCCCTCCACTTT.

This clone was seen only a few times. J is TRBJ2-1 and V is TRBV5-1; 9 bases agree with TRBD1. This CDR3 contains 17 residues. Germline CDR1 is SGHRS and CDR2 is YFSETQ. Trimming at V came to 3 bases and at J to 5 bases, leaving 12 bases not matched to a gene. The CDR3 nucleotides are TGCGCCAGCAGCTCACAGGTTATAGGACAGGGGAACAATGAGCAGTTCTTC. Translated, it gives CASSSQVIGQGNNEQFF.

This rearrangement joins TRBV7-8 to TRBJ1-3; the D gene is possibly TRBD1 (5 bases). Trimming removed 5 bases from V and 1 base from J, with 18 bases in between. Germline V lookup: CDR1 SGHVS, CDR2 FQNEAQ. This CDR3 comprises 17 residues. CDR3 in amino acids: CASSVVVWGVSGNTIYF. The CDR3 bases are TGTGCCAGCAGCGTCGTAGTATGGGGGGTTTCTGGAAACACCATATATTTT.

The gene calls are TRBV2 and TRBJ1-3; no clear D gene. This CDR3 has 12 residues. V lost 6 bases to trimming and J lost 3 bases, with 6 bases between them. Germline assignment: CDR1 SNHLY and CDR2 FYNNEI. The CDR3 DNA reads as TGTGCCAGCAGGCCGGGTGGAAACACCATATATTTT. It translates to CASRPGGNTIYF.

The chain links TRBV13 to TRBJ2-3, with TRBD2 identical over 12 bases. CDR1 is PRHDT and CDR2 is FYEKMQ in the germline V gene (reference sequence). This CDR3 contains 16 residues. After removal of 5 bases from V and 4 bases from J, the junction contained 7 bases not matched to a gene. CDR3 sequence: CASSLRLAGVADTQYF. DNA for the CDR3: TGTGCCAGCAGCCTACGACTAGCGGGAGTGGCAGATACGCAGTATTTT. Variable domain in full (rest from reference TRBV13 and TRBJ2-3): AAGVIQSPRHLIKEKRETATLKCYPIPRHDTVYWYQQGPGQDPQFLISFYEKMQSDKGSIPDRFSAQQFSDYHSELNMSSLELGDSALYFCASSLRLAGVADTQYFGPGTRLTVL.

The V call is TRBV19, the J call TRBJ2-6; D is undetermined. V gave up 5 bases and J gave up 0 bases, with 11 bases separating them. Germline V gives CDR1 LNHDA, CDR2 SQIVND (reference sequence). The CDR3 consists of 16 residues. CDR3 amino acids: CASSPLSGSGANVLTF. The CDR3, as DNA: TGTGCCAGTAGTCCGCTCAGTGGCTCTGGGGCCAACGTCCTGACTTTC.

This chain uses TRBV7-9 with TRBJ2-1; TRBD2 agrees at 8 bases. This CDR3 has 14 amino acids. From germline, CDR1 is SEHNR and CDR2 FQNEAQ (reference sequence). V shed 5 bases, J shed 12 bases, and the junction held 12 bases outside the gene matches. CDR3 protein: CASSPLAGWGGQFF. The CDR3 DNA is TGTGCCAGCAGCCCATTAGCGGGATGGGGGGGGCAGTTCTTC. Looking up the rest from reference TRBV7-9 and TRBJ2-1 gives the full variable domain: DTGVSQNPRHKITKRGQNVTFRCDPISEHNRLYWYRQTLGQGPEFLTYFQNEAQLEKSRLLSDRFSAERPKGSFSTLEIQRTEQGDSAMYLCASSPLAGWGGQFFGPGTRLTVL.

The chain couples TRBV15 to TRBJ1-2; TRBD1 agrees at 8 bases. J lost 3 bases, V lost 6 bases, and 0 bases had no gene match. This CDR3 is 12 amino acids long. CDR1 and CDR2 from the germline V gene are LNHNV and YYDKDF (reference sequence). For the CDR3, the DNA is TGTGCCACCAGGGGACAGGACTATGGCTACACCTTC. This sequence encodes CATRGQDYGYTF.

The genes are TRBV27 and TRBJ2-2, with TRBD1 matching over 10 bases. Per the germline V gene, CDR1 is MNHEY and CDR2 is SMNVEV (reference sequence). The ends lost 5 bases at V and 2 bases at J; junction bases unmatched: 2. The CDR3 is 15 residues long. The DNA for the CDR3 is TGTGCCAGCAGTCGACAGGGGGCCAACACCGGGGAGCTGTTTTTT. Translation: CASSRQGANTGELFF.

The V call is TRBV9, the J call TRBJ2-3, with 11 bases fitting TRBD1. This CDR3 contains 14 residues. Trimming took 3 bases from V and 5 from J; bases not matched to a gene: 2. Germline CDR1 is SGDLS and CDR2 is YYNGEE. CDR3 nucleotide sequence: TGTGCCAGCAGCGGGGGACAGGGGGGAGATACGCAGTATTTT. This translates into CASSGGQGGDTQYF.